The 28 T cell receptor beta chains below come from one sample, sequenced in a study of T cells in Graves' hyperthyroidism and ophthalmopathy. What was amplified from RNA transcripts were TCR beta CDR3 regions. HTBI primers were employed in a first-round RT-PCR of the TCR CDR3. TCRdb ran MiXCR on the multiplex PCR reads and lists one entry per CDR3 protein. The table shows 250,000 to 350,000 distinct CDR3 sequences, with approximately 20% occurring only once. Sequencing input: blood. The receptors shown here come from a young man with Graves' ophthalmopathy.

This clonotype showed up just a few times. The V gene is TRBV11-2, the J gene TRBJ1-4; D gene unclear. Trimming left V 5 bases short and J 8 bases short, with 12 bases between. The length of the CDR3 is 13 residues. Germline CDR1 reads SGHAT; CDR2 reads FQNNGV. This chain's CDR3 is CASSQSDGEKLFF. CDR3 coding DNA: TGTGCCAGCAGCCAGAGTGACGGGGAAAAACTGTTTTTT.

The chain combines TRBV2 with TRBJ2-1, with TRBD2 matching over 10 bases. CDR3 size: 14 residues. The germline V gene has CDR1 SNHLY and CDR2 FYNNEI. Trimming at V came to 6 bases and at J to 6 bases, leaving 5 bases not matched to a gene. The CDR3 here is CASRETSGINEQFF. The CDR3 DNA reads TGTGCCAGCAGAGAAACTAGCGGGATCAATGAGCAGTTCTTC.

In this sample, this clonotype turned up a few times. CDR3 bases: TGTGCCTGGGGGAGTTACAGGGGTAGCAATCAGCCCCAGCATTTT. It specifies CAWGSYRGSNQPQHF. J is TRBJ1-5 and V is TRBV30; 7 bases align to TRBD1. Trimming took 5 bases from V and 0 from J; bases not matched to a gene: 7. CDR1 and CDR2 from the germline V gene are GTSNPN and SVGIG (reference sequence). The CDR3 has 15 residues.

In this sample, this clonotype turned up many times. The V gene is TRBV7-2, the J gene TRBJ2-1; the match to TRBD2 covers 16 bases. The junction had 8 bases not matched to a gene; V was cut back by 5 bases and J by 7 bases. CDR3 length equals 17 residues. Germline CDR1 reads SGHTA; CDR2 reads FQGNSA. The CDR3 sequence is CASSMGLAGGPRNEQFF. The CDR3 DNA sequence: TGTGCCAGCAGCATGGGACTAGCGGGAGGGCCGAGGAATGAGCAGTTCTTC.

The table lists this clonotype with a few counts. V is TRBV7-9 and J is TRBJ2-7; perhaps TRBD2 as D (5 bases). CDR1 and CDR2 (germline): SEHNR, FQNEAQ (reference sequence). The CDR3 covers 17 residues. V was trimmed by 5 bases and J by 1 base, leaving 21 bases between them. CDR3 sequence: CASSPSLDRAFSYEQYF. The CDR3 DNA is TGTGCCAGCAGCCCTAGCCTCGACCGCGCCTTTTCCTACGAGCAGTACTTC. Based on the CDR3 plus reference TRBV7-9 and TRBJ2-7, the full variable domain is DTGVSQNPRHKITKRGQNVTFRCDPISEHNRLYWYRQTLGQGPEFLTYFQNEAQLEKSRLLSDRFSAERPKGSFSTLEIQRTEQGDSAMYLCASSPSLDRAFSYEQYFGPGTRLTVT.

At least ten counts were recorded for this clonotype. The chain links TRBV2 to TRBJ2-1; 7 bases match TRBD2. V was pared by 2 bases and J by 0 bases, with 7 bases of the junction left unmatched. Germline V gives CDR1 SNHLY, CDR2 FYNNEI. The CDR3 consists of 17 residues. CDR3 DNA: TGTGCCAGCAGTGAATCGGAAGCGGGACGCTCCTACAATGAGCAGTTCTTC. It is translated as CASSESEAGRSYNEQFF.

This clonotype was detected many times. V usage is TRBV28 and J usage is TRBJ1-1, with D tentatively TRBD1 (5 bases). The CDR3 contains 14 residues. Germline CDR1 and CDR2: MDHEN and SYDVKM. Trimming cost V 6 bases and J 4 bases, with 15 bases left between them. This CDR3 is CASSRRGWGTEAFF. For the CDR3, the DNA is TGTGCCAGCAGCAGAAGGGGATGGGGCACTGAAGCTTTCTTT.

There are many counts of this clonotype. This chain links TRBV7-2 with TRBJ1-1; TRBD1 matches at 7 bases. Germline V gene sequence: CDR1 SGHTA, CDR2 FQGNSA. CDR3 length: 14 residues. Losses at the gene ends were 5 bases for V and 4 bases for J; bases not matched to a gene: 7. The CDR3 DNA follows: TGTGCCAGCAGCCGACAGGGAGGGGGCACTGAAGCTTTCTTT. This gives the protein CASSRQGGGTEAFF.

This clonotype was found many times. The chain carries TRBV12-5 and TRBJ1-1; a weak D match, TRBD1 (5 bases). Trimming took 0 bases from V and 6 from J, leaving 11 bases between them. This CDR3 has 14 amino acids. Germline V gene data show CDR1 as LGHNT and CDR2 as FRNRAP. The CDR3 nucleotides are TGTGCTAGTGGTTTGGTACGGGGGGGAGCTGAAGCTTTCTTT. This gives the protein CASGLVRGGAEAFF.

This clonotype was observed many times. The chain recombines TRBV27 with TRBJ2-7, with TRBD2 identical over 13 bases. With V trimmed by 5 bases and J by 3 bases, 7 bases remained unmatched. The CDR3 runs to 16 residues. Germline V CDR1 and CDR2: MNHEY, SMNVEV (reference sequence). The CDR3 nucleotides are TGTGCCAGCAGTCCACCCGGGACTAGCGGGATCTACGAGCAGTACTTC. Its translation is CASSPPGTSGIYEQYF.

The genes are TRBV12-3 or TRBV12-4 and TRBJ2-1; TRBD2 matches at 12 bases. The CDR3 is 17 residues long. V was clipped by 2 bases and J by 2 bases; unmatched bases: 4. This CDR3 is CASSLLLAGGTYNEQFF. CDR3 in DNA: TGTGCCAGCAGTTTACTGCTAGCGGGAGGGACCTACAATGAGCAGTTCTTC.

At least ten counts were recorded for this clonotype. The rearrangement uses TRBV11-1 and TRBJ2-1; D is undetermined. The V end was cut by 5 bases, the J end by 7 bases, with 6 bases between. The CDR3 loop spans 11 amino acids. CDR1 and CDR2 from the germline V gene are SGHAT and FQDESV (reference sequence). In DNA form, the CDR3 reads TGTGCCAGCAGCGTAGGGAATGAGCAGTTCTTC. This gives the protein CASSVGNEQFF.

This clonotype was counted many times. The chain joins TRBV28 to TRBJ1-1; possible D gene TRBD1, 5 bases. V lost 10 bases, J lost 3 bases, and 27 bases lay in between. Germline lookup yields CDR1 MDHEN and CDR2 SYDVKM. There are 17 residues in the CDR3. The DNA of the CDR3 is TGTGCCACCTCTATCCGCAGGGATATAGGGACCGACACTGAAGCTTTCTTT. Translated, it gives CATSIRRDIGTDTEAFF.

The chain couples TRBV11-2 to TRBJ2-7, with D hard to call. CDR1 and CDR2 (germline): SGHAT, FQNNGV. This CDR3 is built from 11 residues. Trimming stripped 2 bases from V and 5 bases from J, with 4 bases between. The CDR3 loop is CASSLLNEQYF. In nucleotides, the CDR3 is TGTGCCAGCAGCTTACTCAACGAGCAGTACTTC. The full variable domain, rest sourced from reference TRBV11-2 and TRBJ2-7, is EAGVAQSPRYKIIEKRQSVAFWCNPISGHATLYWYQQILGQGPKLLIQFQNNGVVDDSQLPKDRFSAERLKGVDSTLKIQPAKLEDSAVYLCASSLLNEQYFGPGTRLTVT.

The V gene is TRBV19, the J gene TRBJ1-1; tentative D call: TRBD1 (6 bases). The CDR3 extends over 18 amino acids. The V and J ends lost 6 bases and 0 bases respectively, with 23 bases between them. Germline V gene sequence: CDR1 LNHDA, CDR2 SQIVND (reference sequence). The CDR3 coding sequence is TGTGCCAGTAGCCAATACGGCTCAGGGGTGACCCTGAACACTGAAGCTTTCTTT. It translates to CASSQYGSGVTLNTEAFF.

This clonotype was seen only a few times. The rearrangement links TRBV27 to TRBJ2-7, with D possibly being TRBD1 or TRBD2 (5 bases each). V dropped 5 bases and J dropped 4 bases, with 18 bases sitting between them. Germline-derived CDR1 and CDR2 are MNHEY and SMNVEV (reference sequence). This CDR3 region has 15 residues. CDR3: CASSPWDREVYEQYF. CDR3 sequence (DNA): TGTGCCAGCAGTCCATGGGACCGAGAGGTATACGAGCAGTACTTC.

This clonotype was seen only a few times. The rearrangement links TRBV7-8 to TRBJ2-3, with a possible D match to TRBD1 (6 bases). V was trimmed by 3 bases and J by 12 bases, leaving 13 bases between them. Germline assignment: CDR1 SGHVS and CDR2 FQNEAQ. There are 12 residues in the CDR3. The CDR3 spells CASSLRGTPQYF. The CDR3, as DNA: TGTGCCAGCAGCTTGAGGGGGACCCCACAGTATTTT.

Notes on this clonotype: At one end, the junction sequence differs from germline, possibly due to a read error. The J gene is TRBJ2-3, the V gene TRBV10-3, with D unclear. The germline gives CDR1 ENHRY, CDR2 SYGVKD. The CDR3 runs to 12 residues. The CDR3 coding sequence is TGTACCATCAGTGGGAGCACAGATACGCAGTATTTT. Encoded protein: CTISGSTDTQYF.

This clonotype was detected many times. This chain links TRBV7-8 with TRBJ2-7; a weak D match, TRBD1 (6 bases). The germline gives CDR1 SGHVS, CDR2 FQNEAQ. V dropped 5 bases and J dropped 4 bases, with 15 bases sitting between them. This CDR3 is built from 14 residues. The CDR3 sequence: CASSLQGRGYEQYF. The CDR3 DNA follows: TGTGCCAGCAGCCTACAGGGAAGGGGTTACGAGCAGTACTTC.

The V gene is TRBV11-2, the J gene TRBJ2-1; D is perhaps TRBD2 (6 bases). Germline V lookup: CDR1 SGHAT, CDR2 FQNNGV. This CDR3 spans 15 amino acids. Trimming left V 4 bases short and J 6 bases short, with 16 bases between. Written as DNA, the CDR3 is TGTGCCAGCAGCTCCGAGCGGGCCCCGCTCAATGAGCAGTTCTTC. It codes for CASSSERAPLNEQFF. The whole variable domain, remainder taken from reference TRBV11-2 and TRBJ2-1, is EAGVAQSPRYKIIEKRQSVAFWCNPISGHATLYWYQQILGQGPKLLIQFQNNGVVDDSQLPKDRFSAERLKGVDSTLKIQPAKLEDSAVYLCASSSERAPLNEQFFGPGTRLTVL.

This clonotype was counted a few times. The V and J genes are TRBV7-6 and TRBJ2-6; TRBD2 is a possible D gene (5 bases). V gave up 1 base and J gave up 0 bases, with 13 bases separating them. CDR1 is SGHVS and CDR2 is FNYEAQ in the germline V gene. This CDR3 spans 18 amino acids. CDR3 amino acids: CASSLVSGGLSGANVLTF. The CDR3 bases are TGTGCCAGCAGCTTAGTATCCGGTGGACTCTCTGGGGCCAACGTCCTGACTTTC.

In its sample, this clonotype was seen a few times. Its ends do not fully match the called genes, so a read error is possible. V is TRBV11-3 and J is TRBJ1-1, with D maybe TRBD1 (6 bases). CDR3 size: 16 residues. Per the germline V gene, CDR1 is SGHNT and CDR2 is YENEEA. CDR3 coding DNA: TGTGCCAGCAGCTTATCAGGGAATGCCAGGGGCACTGAAACTTTCTTT. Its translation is CASSLSGNARGTETFF.

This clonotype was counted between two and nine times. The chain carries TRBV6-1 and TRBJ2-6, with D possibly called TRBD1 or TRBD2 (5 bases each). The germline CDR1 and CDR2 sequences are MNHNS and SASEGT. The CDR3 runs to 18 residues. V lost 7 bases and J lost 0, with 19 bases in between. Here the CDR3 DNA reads TGTGCCAGCACCCCTTCCGGGACGGTACCCTCTGGGGCCAACGTCCTGACTTTC. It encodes CASTPSGTVPSGANVLTF.

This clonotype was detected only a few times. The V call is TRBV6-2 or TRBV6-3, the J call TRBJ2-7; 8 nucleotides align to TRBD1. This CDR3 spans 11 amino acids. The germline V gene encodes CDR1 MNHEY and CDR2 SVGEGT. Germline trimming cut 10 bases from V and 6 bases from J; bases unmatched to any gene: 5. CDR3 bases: TGTGCCACCCAGGGGGCAAGCGAGCAGTACTTC. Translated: CATQGASEQYF.

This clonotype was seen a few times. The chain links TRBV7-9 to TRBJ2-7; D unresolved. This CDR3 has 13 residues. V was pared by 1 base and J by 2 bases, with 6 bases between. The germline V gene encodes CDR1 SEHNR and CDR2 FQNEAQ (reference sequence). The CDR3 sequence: CASSLEWAYEQYF. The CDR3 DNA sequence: TGTGCCAGCAGCTTAGAGTGGGCCTACGAGCAGTACTTC.

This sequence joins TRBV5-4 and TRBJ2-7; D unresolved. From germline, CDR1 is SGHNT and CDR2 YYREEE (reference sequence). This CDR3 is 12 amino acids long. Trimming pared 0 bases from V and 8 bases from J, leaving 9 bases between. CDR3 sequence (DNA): TGTGCCAGCAGCTTGGACTCCATTAAGCAGTACTTC. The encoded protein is CASSLDSIKQYF.

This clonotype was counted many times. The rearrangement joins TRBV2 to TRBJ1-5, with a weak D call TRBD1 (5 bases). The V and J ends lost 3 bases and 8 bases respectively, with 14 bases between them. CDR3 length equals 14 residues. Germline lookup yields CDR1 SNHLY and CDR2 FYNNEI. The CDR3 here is CASSDGGGIKPQHF. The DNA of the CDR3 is TGTGCCAGCAGTGACGGGGGTGGCATAAAGCCCCAGCATTTT.

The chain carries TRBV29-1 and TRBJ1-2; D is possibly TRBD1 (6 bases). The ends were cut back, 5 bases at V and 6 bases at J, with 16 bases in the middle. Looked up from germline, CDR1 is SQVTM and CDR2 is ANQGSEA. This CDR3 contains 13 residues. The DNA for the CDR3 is TGCAGCGTTAATAACAGGGTTCAGAATGGCTACACCTTC. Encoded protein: CSVNNRVQNGYTF. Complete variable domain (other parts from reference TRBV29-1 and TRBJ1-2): SAVISQKPSRDICQRGTSLTIQCQVDSQVTMMFWYRQQPGQSLTLIATANQGSEATYESGFVIDKFPISRPNLTFSTLTVSNMSPEDSSIYLCSVNNRVQNGYTFGSGTRLTVV.